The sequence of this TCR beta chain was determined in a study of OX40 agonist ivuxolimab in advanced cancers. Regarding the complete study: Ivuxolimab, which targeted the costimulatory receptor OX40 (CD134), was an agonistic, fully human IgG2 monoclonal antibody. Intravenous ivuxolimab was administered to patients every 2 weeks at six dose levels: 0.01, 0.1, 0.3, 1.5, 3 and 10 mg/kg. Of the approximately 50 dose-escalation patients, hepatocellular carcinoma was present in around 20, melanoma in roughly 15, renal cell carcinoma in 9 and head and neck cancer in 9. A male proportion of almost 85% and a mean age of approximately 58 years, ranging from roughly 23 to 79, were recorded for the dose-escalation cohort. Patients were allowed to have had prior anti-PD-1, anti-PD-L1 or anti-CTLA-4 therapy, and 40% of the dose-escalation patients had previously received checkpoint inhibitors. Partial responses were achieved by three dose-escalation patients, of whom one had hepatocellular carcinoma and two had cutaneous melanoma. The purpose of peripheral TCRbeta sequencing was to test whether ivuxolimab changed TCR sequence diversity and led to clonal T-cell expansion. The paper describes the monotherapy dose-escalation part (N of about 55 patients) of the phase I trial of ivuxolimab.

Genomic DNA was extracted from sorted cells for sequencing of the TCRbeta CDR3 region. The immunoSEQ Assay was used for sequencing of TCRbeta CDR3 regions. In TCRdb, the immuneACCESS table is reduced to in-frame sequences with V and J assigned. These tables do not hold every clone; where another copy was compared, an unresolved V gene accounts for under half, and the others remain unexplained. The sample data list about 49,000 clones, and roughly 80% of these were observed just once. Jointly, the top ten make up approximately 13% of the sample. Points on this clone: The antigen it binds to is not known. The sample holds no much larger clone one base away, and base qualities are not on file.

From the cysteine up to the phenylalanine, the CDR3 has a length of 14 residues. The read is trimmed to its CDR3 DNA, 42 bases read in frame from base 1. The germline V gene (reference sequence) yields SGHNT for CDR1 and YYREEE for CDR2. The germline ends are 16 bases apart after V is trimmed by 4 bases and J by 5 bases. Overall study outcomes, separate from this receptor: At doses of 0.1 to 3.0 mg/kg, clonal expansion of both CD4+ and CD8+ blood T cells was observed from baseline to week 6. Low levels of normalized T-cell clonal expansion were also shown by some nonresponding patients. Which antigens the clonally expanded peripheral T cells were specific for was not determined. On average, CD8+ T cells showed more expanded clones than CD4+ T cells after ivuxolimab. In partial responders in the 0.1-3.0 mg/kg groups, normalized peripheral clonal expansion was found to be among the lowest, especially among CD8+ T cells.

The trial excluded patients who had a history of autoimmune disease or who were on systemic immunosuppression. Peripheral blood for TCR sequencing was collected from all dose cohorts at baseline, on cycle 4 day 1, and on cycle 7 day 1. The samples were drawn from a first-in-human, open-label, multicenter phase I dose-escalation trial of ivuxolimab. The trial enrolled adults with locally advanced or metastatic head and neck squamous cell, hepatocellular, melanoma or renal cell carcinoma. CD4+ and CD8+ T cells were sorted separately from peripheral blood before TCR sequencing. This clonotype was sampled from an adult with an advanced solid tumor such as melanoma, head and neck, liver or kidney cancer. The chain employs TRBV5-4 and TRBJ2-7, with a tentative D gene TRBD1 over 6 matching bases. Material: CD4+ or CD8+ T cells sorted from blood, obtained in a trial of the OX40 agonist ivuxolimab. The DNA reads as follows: TGTGCCAGCAGCACCAGGGGCGGGTTCCACGAGCAGTACTTC. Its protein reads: CASSTRGGFHEQYF.